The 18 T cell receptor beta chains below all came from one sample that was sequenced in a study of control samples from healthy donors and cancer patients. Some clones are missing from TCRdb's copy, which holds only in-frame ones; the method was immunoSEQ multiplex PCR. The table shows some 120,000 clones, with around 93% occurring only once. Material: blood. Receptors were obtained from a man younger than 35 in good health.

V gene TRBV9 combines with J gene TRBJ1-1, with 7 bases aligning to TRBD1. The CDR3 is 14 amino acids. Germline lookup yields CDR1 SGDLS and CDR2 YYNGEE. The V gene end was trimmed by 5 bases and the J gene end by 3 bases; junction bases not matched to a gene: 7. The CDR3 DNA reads TGTGCCAGCAGGGATTCCGACAGGGACACTGAAGCTTTCTTT. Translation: CASRDSDRDTEAFF. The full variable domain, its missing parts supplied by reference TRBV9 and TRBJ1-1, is DSGVTQTPKHLITATGQRVTLRCSPRSGDLSVYWYQQSLDQGLQFLIQYYNGEERAKGNILERFSAQQFPDLHSELNLSSLELGDSALYFCASRDSDRDTEAFFGQGTRLTVV.

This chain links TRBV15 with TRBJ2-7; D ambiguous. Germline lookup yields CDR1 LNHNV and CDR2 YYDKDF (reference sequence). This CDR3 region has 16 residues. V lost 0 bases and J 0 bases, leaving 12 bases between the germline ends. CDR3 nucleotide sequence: TGTGCCACCAGCAGAGATAAGGGCCCTGGCTCCTACGAGCAGTACTTC. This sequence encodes CATSRDKGPGSYEQYF.

CDR3 sequence (DNA): TGTGCCAGCAGGCAAAGCCAGCTAGATAGGTCCACCGGGGAGCTGTTTTTT. Protein: CASRQSQLDRSTGELFF. This rearrangement joins TRBV28 to TRBJ2-2; D remains unclear. The CDR3 spans 17 residues. The germline V and J ends were trimmed by 6 bases and 4 bases, with 21 bases remaining between them. CDR1 MDHEN and CDR2 SYDVKM come from the germline V gene.

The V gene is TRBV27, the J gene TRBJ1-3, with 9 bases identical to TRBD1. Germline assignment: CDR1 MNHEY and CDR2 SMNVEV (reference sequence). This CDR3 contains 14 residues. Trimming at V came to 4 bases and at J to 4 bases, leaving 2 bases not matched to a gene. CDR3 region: CASSSGTGGNTIYF. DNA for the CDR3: TGTGCCAGCAGTTCTGGGACAGGGGGAAACACCATATATTTT.

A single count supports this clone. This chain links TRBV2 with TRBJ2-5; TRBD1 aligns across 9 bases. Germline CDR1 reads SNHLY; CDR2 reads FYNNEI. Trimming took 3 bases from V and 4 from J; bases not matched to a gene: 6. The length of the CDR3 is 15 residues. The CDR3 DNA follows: TGTGCCAGCAGTGAGGGGACAGGGATAAGAGAGACCCAGTACTTC. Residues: CASSEGTGIRETQYF.

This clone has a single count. The CDR3 here is CASSERTGDTQYF. As DNA, the CDR3 is TGTGCCAGCAGTGAAAGGACAGGGGATACGCAGTATTTT. The rearrangement uses TRBV25-1 and TRBJ2-3; 8 nucleotides align to TRBD1. The CDR3 is 13 amino acids. With 2 bases clipped from V and 6 bases from J, the junction kept 1 base outside the gene matches. From germline, CDR1 is MGHDK and CDR2 SYGVNS.

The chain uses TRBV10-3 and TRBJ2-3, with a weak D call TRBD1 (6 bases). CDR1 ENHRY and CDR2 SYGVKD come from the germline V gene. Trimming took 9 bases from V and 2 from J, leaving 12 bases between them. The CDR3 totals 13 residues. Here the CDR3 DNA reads TGTGCCATTGGACAGAATCCCACAGATACGCAGTATTTT. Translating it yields CAIGQNPTDTQYF.

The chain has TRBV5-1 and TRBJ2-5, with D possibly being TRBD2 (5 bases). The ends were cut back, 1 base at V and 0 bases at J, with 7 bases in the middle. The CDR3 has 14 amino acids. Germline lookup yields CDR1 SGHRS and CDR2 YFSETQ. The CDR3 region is CASSLSGNQETQYF. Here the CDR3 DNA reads TGCGCCAGCAGCTTGTCCGGGAACCAAGAGACCCAGTACTTC.

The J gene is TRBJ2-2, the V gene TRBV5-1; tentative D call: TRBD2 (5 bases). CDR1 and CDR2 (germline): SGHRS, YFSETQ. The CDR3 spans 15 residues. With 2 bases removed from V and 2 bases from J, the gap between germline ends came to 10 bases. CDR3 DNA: TGCGCCAGCAGCTTTGAGAGGGATAACACCGGGGAGCTGTTTTTT. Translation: CASSFERDNTGELFF.

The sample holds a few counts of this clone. CDR3 sequence: CASTGFQNSPLHF. CDR3 coding DNA: TGTGCCAGCACAGGGTTCCAGAATTCACCCCTCCACTTT. The V and J genes are TRBV6-5 and TRBJ1-6, with D possibly TRBD1 on 5 matching bases. Germline CDR1 and CDR2: MNHEY and SVGAGI. The ends were cut back, 7 bases at V and 7 bases at J, with 11 bases in the middle. The CDR3 contains 13 residues.

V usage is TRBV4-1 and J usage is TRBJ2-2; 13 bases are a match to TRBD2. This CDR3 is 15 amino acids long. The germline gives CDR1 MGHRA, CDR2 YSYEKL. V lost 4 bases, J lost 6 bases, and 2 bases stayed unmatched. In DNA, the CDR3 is TGCGCCAGCAGCCCGGGACTAGCGGGGTCCGGGGAGCTGTTTTTT. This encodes CASSPGLAGSGELFF.

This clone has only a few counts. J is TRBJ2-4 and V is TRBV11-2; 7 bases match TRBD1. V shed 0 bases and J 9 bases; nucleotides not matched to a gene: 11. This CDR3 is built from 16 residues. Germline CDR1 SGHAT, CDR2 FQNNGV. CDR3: CASSLDLGQFIGIQYF. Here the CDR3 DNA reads TGTGCCAGCAGCTTAGATTTGGGACAGTTTATCGGCATTCAGTACTTC. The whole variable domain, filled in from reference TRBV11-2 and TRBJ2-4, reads EAGVAQSPRYKIIEKRQSVAFWCNPISGHATLYWYQQILGQGPKLLIQFQNNGVVDDSQLPKDRFSAERLKGVDSTLKIQPAKLEDSAVYLCASSLDLGQFIGIQYFGAGTRLSVL.

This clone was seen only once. The CDR3 loop is CASSSGQGDEKLFF. CDR3 DNA: TGTGCCAGCTCGTCGGGACAGGGGGATGAAAAACTGTTTTTT. The chain recombines TRBV18 with TRBJ1-4, with 11 bases fitting TRBD1. V dropped 6 bases and J dropped 6; count of bases not matched to a gene: 3. Germline CDR1 and CDR2: KGHSH and LQKENI. The CDR3 covers 14 residues.

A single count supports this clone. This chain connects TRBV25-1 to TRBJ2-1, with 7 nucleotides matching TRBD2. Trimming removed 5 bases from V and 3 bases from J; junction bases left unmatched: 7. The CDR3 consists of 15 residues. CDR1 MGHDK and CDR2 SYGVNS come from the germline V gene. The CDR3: CASSLLTSSYNEQFF. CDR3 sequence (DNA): TGTGCCAGCAGTCTGTTGACTAGCAGCTACAATGAGCAGTTCTTC.

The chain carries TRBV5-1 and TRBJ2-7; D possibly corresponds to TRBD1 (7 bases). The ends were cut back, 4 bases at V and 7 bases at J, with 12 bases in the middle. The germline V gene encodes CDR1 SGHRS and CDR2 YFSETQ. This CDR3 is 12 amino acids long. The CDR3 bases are TGCGCCAGCAGCGAGGCAGGGGGGGAGCAGTACTTC. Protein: CASSEAGGEQYF.

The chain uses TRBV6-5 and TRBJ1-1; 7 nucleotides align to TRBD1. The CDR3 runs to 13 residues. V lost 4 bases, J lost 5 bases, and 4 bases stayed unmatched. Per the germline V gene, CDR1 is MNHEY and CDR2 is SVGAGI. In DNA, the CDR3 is TGTGCCAGCAGTTTAGGGACAGCAACTGAAGCTTTCTTT. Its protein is CASSLGTATEAFF.

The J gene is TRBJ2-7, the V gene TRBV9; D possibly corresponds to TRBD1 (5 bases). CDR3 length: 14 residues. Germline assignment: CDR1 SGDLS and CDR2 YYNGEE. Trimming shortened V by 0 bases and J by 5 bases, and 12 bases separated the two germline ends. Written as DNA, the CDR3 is TGTGCCAGCAGCGTAGGGGCAGGGCTTGACGAGCAGTACTTC. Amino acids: CASSVGAGLDEQYF.

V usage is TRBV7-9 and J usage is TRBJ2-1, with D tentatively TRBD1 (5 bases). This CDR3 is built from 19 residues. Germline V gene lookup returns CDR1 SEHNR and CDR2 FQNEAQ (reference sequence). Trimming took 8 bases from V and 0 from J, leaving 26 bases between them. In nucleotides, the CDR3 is TGTGCCAGCGGTTCCGACAGACCTAAGGTCCCGAGCTCCTACAATGAGCAGTTCTTC. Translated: CASGSDRPKVPSSYNEQFF.